Each of the 11 T cell receptor beta chains below was sequenced from the same sample in a study of patients and donors after allogeneic stem cell transplantation (dated by TCRdb to 2020 to 2022). Libraries were made using RT-PCR. The sequencing machine was a NextSeq 550. TCRdb handled the public reads itself, with Q25 trimming in fastp and clone calling in MiXCR, and kept productive beta chains. Entries that share a CDR3 protein sequence are merged under the most common genes and DNA. For this sample the table gives about a million distinct CDR3 sequences, of which approximately 19% were detected only once. In total, the top ten clones hold roughly 6% of the sample. Sequencing was done on a sample of blood, either unsorted or a sorted T cell fraction (not recorded which). The receptors were gathered from a human donor who was either an allogeneic HSCT recipient or a stem cell or donor lymphocyte infusion donor (not recorded which). It is not recorded whose cells these are; they may come from a transplant donor.

This clonotype appeared many times. The rearrangement joins TRBV12-3 or TRBV12-4 to TRBJ2-1, with D possibly being TRBD2 (5 bases). The V and J ends lost 2 bases and 8 bases respectively, with 13 bases between them. The CDR3 is made up of 14 amino acids. CDR3 residues: CASSLLLAGDEQFF. CDR3 DNA sequence: TGTGCCAGCAGTTTATTGTTAGCCGGGGATGAGCAGTTCTTC.

This clonotype was detected only a few times. The genes are TRBV21-1 and TRBJ2-4; the table names TRBD1, a call not compared with the DNA. TRBV21-1 is given as a pseudogene. The CDR3 is 19 amino acids. The CDR3 DNA is TGTGCCAGCAGCAAAGCGAAGGGGGAACGATCTGGCGAGGATAGCATTCAGTACTTC. Amino acids: CASSKAKGERSGEDSIQYF.

This clonotype was detected ten times or more. The junction differs from germline at one of its ends, possibly a read error. This chain uses TRBV5-1 with TRBJ2-7; 7 bases match TRBD1. The CDR3 totals 13 residues. From germline, CDR1 is SGHRS and CDR2 YFSETQ. The CDR3 bases are TGTGCCAGCAGCTCGGGACAGACCTACGAGCAGTACTTC. It encodes CASSSGQTYEQYF. The full variable domain, completed using reference TRBV5-1 and TRBJ2-7, is KAGVTQTPRYLIKTRGQQVTLSCSPISGHRSVSWYQQTPGQGLQFLFEYFSETQRNKGNFPGRFSGRQFSNSRSEMNVSTLELGDSALYLCASSSGQTYEQYFGPGTRLTVT.

At least ten counts were recorded for this clonotype. The genes are TRBV7-6 and TRBJ1-1; TRBD1 is a possible D gene (6 bases). Per germline, CDR1 SGHVS and CDR2 FNYEAQ. The ends were cut back, 5 bases at V and 1 base at J, with 11 bases in the middle. The CDR3 spans 14 residues. The CDR3 loop reads CASSLLQGNTEAFF. CDR3 sequence (DNA): TGTGCCAGCAGCCTACTACAGGGGAACACTGAAGCTTTCTTT. The entire variable domain, with the rest obtained from reference TRBV7-6 and TRBJ1-1, is as follows: GAGVSQSPRYKVTKRGQDVALRCDPISGHVSLYWYRQALGQGPEFLTYFNYEAQQDKSGLPNDRFSAERPEGSISTLTIQRTEQRDSAMYRCASSLLQGNTEAFFGQGTRLTVV.

The chain recombines TRBV15 with TRBJ2-7, with 9 bases that match TRBD1. Germline CDR1 and CDR2: LNHNV and YYDKDF (reference sequence). Trimming took 5 bases from V and 3 from J; bases not matched to a gene: 5. The CDR3 has 14 amino acids. CDR3 DNA: TGTGCCACCAGCGTCGGGACAGGGATCTACGAGCAGTACTTC. Protein sequence: CATSVGTGIYEQYF.

This clonotype was detected only a few times. V is TRBV6-6 and J is TRBJ2-3; tentative D call: TRBD1 (6 bases). Trimming stripped 4 bases from V and 6 bases from J, with 11 bases between. CDR1 is MNHNY and CDR2 is SVGAGI in the germline V gene (reference sequence). This CDR3 has 13 residues. DNA for the CDR3: TGTGCCAGCAGTTGGGCAGGGGCGGATACGCAGTATTTT. It translates to CASSWAGADTQYF.

V and J are TRBV25-1 and TRBJ1-1, with D unresolved. Trimming pared 5 bases from V and 4 bases from J, leaving 17 bases between. This CDR3 contains 15 residues. Germline V lookup: CDR1 MGHDK, CDR2 SYGVNS. CDR3: CASSSPSSLGTEAFF. The CDR3 DNA reads as TGTGCCAGCAGTTCGCCCTCCAGCCTAGGCACTGAAGCTTTCTTT.

This sequence joins TRBV12-3 or TRBV12-4 and TRBJ2-7; D unresolved. Trimming shortened V by 1 base and J by 3 bases, and 7 bases separated the two germline ends. The CDR3 is 13 residues long. This chain's CDR3 is CASSLGAFYEQYF. The CDR3 DNA reads as TGTGCCAGCAGTTTAGGCGCGTTCTACGAGCAGTACTTC.

The V and J genes are TRBV20-1 and TRBJ2-6; possibly TRBD1 for D (6 bases). V lost 0 bases and J 0 bases, leaving 15 bases between the germline ends. CDR3 length: 18 amino acids. The V gene's germline CDR1 is DFQATT and CDR2 SNEGSKA (reference sequence). For the CDR3, the DNA is TGCAGTGCTAGAGACGCCAGGGGTGGGGACTCTGGGGCCAACGTCCTGACTTTC. Its protein is CSARDARGGDSGANVLTF.

This clonotype occurred a few times. J is TRBJ1-1 and V is TRBV18, with 8 positions matching TRBD1. The V and J ends lost 8 bases and 5 bases, in that order; junction bases with no gene match: 4. The CDR3 is 12 amino acids. The germline CDR1 and CDR2 sequences are KGHSH and LQKENI. The CDR3 region has the DNA TGTGCCAGCGGGACAGGCGATACTGAAGCTTTCTTT. It is translated as CASGTGDTEAFF.

The chain is built from TRBV6-2 or TRBV6-3 and TRBJ1-4; D unclear. Germline lookup yields CDR1 MNHEY and CDR2 SVGEGT. This CDR3 region has 15 residues. Trimming cost V 0 bases and J 4 bases, with 9 bases left between them. CDR3 DNA: TGTGCCAGCAGTTACTCGGCCGCGAATAATGAAAAACTGTTTTTT. This gives the protein CASSYSAANNEKLFF.